This entry describes one TCR beta chain. Its cognate antigen is unknown. The CDR3 consists of 13 residues. Germline V CDR1 and CDR2: SEHNR, FQNEAQ (reference sequence). Trimming removed 10 bases from V and 0 bases from J, with 11 bases in between. Sequencing used immunoSEQ multiplex PCR; TCRdb keeps in-frame clones, though not all of them. The sample holds approximately 35,000 clones, under 90% seen once. The data were taken from a study of T cell responses to AZD1222 COVID-19 vaccine. Study observations and caveats: At baseline, seropositivity was found in only 6 or 7 AZD1222 recipients.

Sample: peripheral blood, taken 28 days after the second AZD1222 dose. This chain joins TRBV7-9 and TRBJ2-3; TRBD1 might be the D (6 bases). The TCR sequence derives from an adult who received the AZD1222 COVID-19 vaccine. CDR3 bases: TGTGCCAACAGGCAGGGGAGCACAGATACGCAGTATTTT. Protein product: CANRQGSTDTQYF.